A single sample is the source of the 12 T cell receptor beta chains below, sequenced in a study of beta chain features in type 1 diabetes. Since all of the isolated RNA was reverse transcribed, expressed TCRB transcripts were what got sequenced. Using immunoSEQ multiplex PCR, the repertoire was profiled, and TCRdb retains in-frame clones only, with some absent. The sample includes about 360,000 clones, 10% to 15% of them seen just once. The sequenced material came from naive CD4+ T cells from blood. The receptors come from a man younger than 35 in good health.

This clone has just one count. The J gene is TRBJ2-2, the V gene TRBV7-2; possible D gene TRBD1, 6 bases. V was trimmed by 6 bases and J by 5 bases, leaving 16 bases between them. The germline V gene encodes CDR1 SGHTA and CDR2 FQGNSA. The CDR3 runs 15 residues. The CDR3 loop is CASRPGQGYTGELFF. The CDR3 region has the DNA TGTGCCAGCAGACCAGGGCAGGGGTATACCGGGGAGCTGTTTTTT.

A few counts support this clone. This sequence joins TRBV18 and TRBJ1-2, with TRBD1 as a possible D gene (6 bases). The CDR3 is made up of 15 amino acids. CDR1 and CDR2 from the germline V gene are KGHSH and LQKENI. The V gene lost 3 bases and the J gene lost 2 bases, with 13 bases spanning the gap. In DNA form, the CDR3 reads TGTGCCAGCTCACCGACGGGGGGCCCCAACTATGGCTACACCTTC. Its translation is CASSPTGGPNYGYTF.

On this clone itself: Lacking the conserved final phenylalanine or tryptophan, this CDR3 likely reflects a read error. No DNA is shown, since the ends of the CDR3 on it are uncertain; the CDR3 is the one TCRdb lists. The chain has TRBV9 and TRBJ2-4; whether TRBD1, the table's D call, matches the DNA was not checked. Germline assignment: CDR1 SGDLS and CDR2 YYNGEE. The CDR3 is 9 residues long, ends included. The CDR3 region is CASSVRGPR.

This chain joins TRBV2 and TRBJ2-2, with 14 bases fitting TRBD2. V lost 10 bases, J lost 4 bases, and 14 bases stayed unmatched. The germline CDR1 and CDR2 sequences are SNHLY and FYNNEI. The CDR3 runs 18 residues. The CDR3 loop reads CAIGRLAGGPWSTGELFF. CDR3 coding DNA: TGTGCCATTGGGCGACTAGCGGGAGGGCCTTGGAGCACCGGGGAGCTGTTTTTT.

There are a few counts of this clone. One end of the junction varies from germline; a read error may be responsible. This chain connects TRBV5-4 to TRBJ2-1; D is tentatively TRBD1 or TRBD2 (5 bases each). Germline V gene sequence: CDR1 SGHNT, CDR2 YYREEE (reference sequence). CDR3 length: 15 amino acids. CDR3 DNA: TGTGCCAGCAGGTTGGGGGAGACCATCTACAATGAGCAGTTCTTC. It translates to CASRLGETIYNEQFF.

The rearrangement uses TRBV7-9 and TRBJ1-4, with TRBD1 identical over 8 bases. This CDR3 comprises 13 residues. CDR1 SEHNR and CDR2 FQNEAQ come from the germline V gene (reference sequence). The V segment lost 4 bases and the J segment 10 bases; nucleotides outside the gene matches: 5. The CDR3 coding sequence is TGTGCCAGCAGCTACGGACAGGGTGTAAAACTGTTTTTT. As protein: CASSYGQGVKLFF. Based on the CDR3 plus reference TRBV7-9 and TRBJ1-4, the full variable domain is DTGVSQNPRHKITKRGQNVTFRCDPISEHNRLYWYRQTLGQGPEFLTYFQNEAQLEKSRLLSDRFSAERPKGSFSTLEIQRTEQGDSAMYLCASSYGQGVKLFFGSGTQLSVL.

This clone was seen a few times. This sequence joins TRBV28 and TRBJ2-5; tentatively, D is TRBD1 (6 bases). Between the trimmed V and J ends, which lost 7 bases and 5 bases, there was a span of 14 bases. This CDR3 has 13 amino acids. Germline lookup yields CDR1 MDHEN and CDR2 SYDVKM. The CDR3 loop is CASNRGSGETQYF. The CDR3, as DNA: TGTGCCAGCAATAGGGGGTCCGGGGAGACCCAGTACTTC.

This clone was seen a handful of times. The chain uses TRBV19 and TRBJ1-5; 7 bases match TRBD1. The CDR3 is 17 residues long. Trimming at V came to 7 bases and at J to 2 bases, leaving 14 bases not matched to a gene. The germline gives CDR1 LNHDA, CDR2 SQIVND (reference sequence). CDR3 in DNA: TGTGCCAGTAAACCACATCGACAGGGCGGCGGCAATCAGCCCCAGCATTTT. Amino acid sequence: CASKPHRQGGGNQPQHF. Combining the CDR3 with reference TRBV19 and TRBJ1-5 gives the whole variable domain DGGITQSPKYLFRKEGQNVTLSCEQNLNHDAMYWYRQDPGQGLRLIYYSQIVNDFQKGDIAEGYSVSREKKESFPLTVTSAQKNPTAFYLCASKPHRQGGGNQPQHFGDGTRLSIL.

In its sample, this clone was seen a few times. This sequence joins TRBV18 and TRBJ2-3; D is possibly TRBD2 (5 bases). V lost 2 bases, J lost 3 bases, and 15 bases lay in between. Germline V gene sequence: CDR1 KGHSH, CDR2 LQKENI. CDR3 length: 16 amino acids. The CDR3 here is CASSPSVGLTTDTQYF. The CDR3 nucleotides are TGTGCCAGCTCACCAAGCGTAGGACTCACAACAGATACGCAGTATTTT.

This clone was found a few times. The CDR3 loop is CATSRGLAATYNEQFF. CDR3 in DNA: TGTGCCACCAGCAGAGGACTAGCCGCTACCTACAATGAGCAGTTCTTC. The V call is TRBV15, the J call TRBJ2-1, with 7 bases that match TRBD2. Trimming cost V 1 base and J 2 bases; bases outside gene matches: 5. CDR3 size: 16 residues. Germline V gene sequence: CDR1 LNHNV, CDR2 YYDKDF (reference sequence).

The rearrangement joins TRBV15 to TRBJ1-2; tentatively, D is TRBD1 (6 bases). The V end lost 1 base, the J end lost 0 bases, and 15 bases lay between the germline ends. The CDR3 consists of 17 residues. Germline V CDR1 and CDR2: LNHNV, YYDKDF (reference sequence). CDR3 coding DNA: TGTGCCACCAGCAGAGGACAAACAGGGCGAGCTAACTATGGCTACACCTTC. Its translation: CATSRGQTGRANYGYTF.

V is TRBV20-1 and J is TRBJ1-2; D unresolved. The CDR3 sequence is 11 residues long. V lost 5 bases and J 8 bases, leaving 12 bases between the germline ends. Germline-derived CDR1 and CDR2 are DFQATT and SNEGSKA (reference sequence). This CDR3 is CSAGLVAGYTF. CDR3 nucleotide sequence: TGCAGTGCTGGGCTCGTTGCGGGCTACACCTTC.